The subject of this entry is one T cell receptor beta chain. The antigen remains unidentified. The method was immunoSEQ multiplex PCR; TCRdb's version includes in-frame clones alone and lacks a portion of them. The sample shows about 130,000 clones, around 90% of them seen only once. This sample is drawn from a study of cytomegalovirus exposure and HLA in healthy donors. Study at large: The roughly 130 validation repertoires used the same platform as the 550 to 700 first-cohort repertoires (as reported by a later analysis).

The germline V gene encodes CDR1 SEHNR and CDR2 FQNEAQ (reference sequence). Trimming cost V 0 bases and J 4 bases, with 10 bases left between them. The CDR3 runs to 15 residues. Study conclusions and caveats: Among TCR beta chains, those listed as cytomegalovirus-associated numbered over 150.

The sequence was collected from a woman under 30 in good health and CMV-seronegative. The specimen was PBMCs. V usage is TRBV7-9 and J usage is TRBJ2-1, with D uncertain. CDR3 in DNA: TGTGCCAGCAGCTTAGCGGCCCAGATTTACAATGAGCAGTTCTTC. Translation: CASSLAAQIYNEQFF. The full variable domain, with the rest looked up from reference TRBV7-9 and TRBJ2-1, is DTGVSQNPRHKITKRGQNVTFRCDPISEHNRLYWYRQTLGQGPEFLTYFQNEAQLEKSRLLSDRFSAERPKGSFSTLEIQRTEQGDSAMYLCASSLAAQIYNEQFFGPGTRLTVL.